These T cell receptor beta chains were read from a single sample in a study of blood T cells in healthy people across ages. Each CDR3 protein gets one entry after TCRdb re-called the 5' RACE reads with MiXCR. There are 850,000 to 1,100,000 distinct CDR3 sequences in the sample; around two fifths occur only once, and less than 15% lies in the top ten. Material for sequencing was blood. The receptors were gathered from a young man in good health. CDR3s include the opening cysteine and the closing phenylalanine or tryptophan. The D gene is left open where the match is weak. A clone size is listed for some rows: how often the clone was seen (once, few, many), or a class if it is expanded.

.,TRBJ1-1,.,TRBV7-8,CASSWEAEAFF,TGTGCCAGCAGCTGGGAAGCTGAAGCTTTCTTT
TRBD1,TRBJ1-2,.,TRBV19,CASSIEETGMYGYTF,TGTGCCAGTAGTATTGAAGAGACAGGGATGTATGGCTACACCTTC
.,TRBJ2-5,few,TRBV20-1,CSATQGGLEETQYF,TGCAGTGCTACTCAGGGTGGGTTGGAAGAGACCCAGTACTTC
TRBD1,TRBJ2-5,few,TRBV10-3,CAISRGTGVKETQYF,TGTGCCATCAGCCGGGGGACAGGGGTAAAAGAGACCCAGTACTTC
TRBD2,TRBJ2-1,few,TRBV3-1,CASTRLAGSYNEQFF,TGTGCCAGTACGCGACTAGCGGGGTCCTACAATGAGCAGTTCTTC
.,TRBJ1-5,.,TRBV20-1,CSARDLDGGQPQHF,TGCAGTGCTAGAGATCTGGACGGCGGTCAGCCCCAGCATTTT
.,TRBJ2-1,.,TRBV6-1,CASQGGLYNEQFF,TGTGCCAGCCAGGGGGGTCTATACAATGAGCAGTTCTTC
TRBD1,TRBJ1-2,.,TRBV29-1,CSVGAGGIYYGYTF,TGCAGCGTTGGGGCAGGGGGTATATACTATGGCTACACCTTC
TRBD1,TRBJ1-1,few,TRBV4-1,CASSQSKGTENTEAFF,TGCGCCAGCAGCCAATCTAAAGGGACAGAGAACACTGAGGCTTTCTTT
.,TRBJ2-1,.,TRBV27,CASSLSPSPSPNSYNEQFF,TGTGCCAGCAGTTTATCTCCCTCCCCCAGCCCGAACTCCTACAATGAGCAGTTCTTC